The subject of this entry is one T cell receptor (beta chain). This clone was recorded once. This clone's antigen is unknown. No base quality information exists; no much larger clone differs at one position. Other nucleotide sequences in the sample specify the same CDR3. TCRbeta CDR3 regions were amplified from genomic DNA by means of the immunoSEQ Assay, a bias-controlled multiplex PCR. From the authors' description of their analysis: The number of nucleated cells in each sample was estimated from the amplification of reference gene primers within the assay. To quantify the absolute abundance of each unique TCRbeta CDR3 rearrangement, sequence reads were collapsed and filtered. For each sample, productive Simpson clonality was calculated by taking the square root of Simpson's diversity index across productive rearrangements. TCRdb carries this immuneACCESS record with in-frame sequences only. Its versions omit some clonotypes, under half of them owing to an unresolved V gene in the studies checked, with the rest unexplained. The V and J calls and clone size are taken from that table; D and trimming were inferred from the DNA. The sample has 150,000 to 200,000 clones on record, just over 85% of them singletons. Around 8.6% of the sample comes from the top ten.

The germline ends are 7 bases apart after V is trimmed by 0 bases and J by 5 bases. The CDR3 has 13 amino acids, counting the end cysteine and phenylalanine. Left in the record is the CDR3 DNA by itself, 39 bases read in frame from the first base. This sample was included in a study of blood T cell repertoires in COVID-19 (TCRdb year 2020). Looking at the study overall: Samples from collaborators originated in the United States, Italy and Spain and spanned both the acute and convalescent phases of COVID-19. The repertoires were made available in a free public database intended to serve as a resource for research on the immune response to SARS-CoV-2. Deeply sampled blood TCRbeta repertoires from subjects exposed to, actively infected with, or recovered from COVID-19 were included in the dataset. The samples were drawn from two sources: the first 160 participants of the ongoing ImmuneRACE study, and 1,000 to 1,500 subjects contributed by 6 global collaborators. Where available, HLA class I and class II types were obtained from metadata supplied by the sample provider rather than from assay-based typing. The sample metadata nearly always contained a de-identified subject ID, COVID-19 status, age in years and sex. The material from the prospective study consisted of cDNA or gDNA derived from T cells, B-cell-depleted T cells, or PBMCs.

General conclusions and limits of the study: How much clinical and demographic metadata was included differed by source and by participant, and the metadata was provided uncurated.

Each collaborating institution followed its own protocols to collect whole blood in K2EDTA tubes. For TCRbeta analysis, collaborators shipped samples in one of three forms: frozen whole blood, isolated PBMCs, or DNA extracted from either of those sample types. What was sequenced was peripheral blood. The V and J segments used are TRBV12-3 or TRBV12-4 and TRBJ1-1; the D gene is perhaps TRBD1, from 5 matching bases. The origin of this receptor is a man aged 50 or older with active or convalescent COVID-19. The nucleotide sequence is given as TGTGCCAGCAGTTTAGCGCGGGGGACTGAAGCTTTCTTT. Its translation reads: CASSLARGTEAFF.